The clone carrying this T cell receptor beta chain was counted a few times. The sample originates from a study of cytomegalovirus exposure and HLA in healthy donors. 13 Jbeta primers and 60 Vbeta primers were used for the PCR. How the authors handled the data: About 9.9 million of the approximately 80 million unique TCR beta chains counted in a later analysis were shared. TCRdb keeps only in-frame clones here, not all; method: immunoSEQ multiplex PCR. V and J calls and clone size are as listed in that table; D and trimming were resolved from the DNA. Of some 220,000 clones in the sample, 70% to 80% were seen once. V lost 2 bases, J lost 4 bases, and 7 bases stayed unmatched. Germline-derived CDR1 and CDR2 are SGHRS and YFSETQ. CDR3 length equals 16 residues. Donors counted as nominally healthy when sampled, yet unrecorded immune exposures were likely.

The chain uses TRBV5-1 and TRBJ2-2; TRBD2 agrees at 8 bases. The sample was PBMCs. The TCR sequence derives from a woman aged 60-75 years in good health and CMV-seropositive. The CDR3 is CASSFLGGRLTGELFF. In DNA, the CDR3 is TGCGCCAGCAGCTTCCTCGGCGGGAGGCTCACCGGGGAGCTGTTTTTT.